This T cell receptor beta chain was obtained from a study of blood T cell repertoires in COVID-19. In the study overall: Sites across the United States, Italy and Spain contributed samples from acute and convalescent COVID-19. Nucleic acid was either cDNA or gDNA, and it came from T cells, B-cell-depleted T cells, or PBMCs.

Per germline, CDR1 MDHEN and CDR2 SYDVKM. Deletions cut 3 bases from V and 0 bases from J, with 8 bases between. This CDR3 is 14 amino acids long. While infection was still active, Seattle patients were enrolled and then followed longitudinally. In the original analysis: Estimation of nucleated cell counts relied on the amplification of reference gene primers. Only in-frame clones appear in the TCRdb table, and some are missing; sequencing was by immunoSEQ multiplex PCR. V and J calls and clone size come straight from that table; D and trimming were deduced from the DNA. The top ten hold 3% of the sample, which has 350,000 to 400,000 clones, 89% seen once.

Sample: peripheral blood. This sequence joins TRBV28 and TRBJ1-2; D unresolved. The sequence came from a woman aged 30 to 39 with COVID-19, enrolled during active disease. The CDR3 spells CASSFPGANYGYTF. CDR3 in DNA: TGTGCCAGCAGTTTCCCCGGGGCTAACTATGGCTACACCTTC.